This is a list of T cell receptor beta chains from one sample in a study of shared clonotypes between healthy human individuals. The assay was immunoSEQ multiplex PCR, and TCRdb's table has in-frame clones only and misses some. The repertoire holds 470,000 or so clones, with over 70% as singletons. The sample consisted of PBMCs. These receptors were taken from a woman aged 40 to 50 in good health. Some clones in this sample may be carry-over from other donors' samples. Both conserved end residues are trimmed from each CDR3.

CDR3 length	V gene	J gene	CDR3 protein
12	TRBV23-1	TRBJ2-7	ASSHCGTSYEQY
12	TRBV7-2	TRBJ1-1	ASSPRQGIAEAF
16	TRBV7-1	TRBJ2-6	ASSMRIRGQSRANVLT
11	TRBV29-1	TRBJ1-1	SVQEGTNTEAF
12	TRBV27	TRBJ2-2	ASSFLAGTGELF
13	TRBV28	TRBJ1-5	ASSLYGISNQPQH
12	TRBV6-5	TRBJ2-6	ASSTASGANVLT
14	TRBV6-6	TRBJ2-2	ASSFPRREETGELF
12	TRBV6-5	TRBJ1-1	ASSYGGTNTEAF
14	TRBV19	TRBJ1-3	ASSDDGRRSGNTIY
14	TRBV4-1	TRBJ2-7	ASSHPQRTVSYEQY
15	TRBV30	TRBJ2-7	AWSKPFTGFRIYEQY
13	TRBV9	TRBJ2-6	ASSNSYSGTNVLT
12	TRBV4-2	TRBJ1-5	ASSQQGVGQPQH
13	TRBV9	TRBJ2-7	ASSVGTGGGYEQY
13	TRBV7-6	TRBJ2-7	ASSLGGDLTYEQY
10	TRBV10-3	TRBJ1-1	AISEGSPEAF
13	TRBV11-2	TRBJ2-2	ASRLAGGPTGELF
13	TRBV7-9	TRBJ2-2	ASSLLLALAGELF
14	TRBV10-3	TRBJ2-3	AISESSSRGADTQY